This TCR beta chain was sequenced in a study of blood T cell repertoires in COVID-19. Under the authors' procedure: Amplification of reference gene primers was used by the study to estimate nucleated cell counts. Sequencing was performed with immunoSEQ multiplex PCR; in TCRdb, only in-frame clones are kept and a portion is missing. V, J and clone size derive from that table, while D and trimming were established from the DNA sequence. Here the sample spans tens of thousands of clones, about nine tenths being singletons. Trimming removed 1 base from V and 2 bases from J; junction bases left unmatched: 8. The CDR3 has 17 residues. The germline gives CDR1 LGHDT, CDR2 YNNKEL (reference sequence).

The material sequenced was peripheral blood. This sequence was found in a human donor in a cohort sampled during active COVID-19. The rearrangement uses TRBV3-1 (or the pseudogene TRBV3-2) and TRBJ2-5, with 9 nucleotides matching TRBD2. DNA for the CDR3: TGTGCCAGCAGCCAAGTACCCGCTAGCGGGGCACAAGAGACCCAGTACTTC. This sequence encodes CASSQVPASGAQETQYF.